This TCR beta chain was found in a study of T-cell memory formation after mild COVID-19. Overall study: TCR clusters mostly belonged to single donors. General study results and limits: In pre-infection memory, a portion of responding clones appeared, which suggested that cross-reactive memory joined.

Of note for this clonotype: Its specificity is unknown.

From germline, CDR1 is SGHKS and CDR2 YYEKEE (reference sequence). The CDR3 sequence is 14 residues long. The V gene end was trimmed by 5 bases and the J gene end by 2 bases; junction bases not matched to a gene: 4. TCRdb called the 5' RACE reads again in MiXCR, with one record for every CDR3 protein. Among some 54,000 distinct CDR3 sequences listed, more than 8% were seen once. The sample comprised PBMCs or a T cell subset sorted from them (not recorded which). The chain employs TRBV5-5 and TRBJ1-5; 7 nucleotides align to TRBD1. The TCR originated in a man between 18 and 29 years old who had mild COVID-19 (a few samples of this study predate the infection). Cell type and time point are not known. CDR3 protein: CASRDGTGNQPQHF. CDR3 DNA: TGTGCCAGCAGAGACGGGACAGGCAATCAGCCCCAGCATTTT.